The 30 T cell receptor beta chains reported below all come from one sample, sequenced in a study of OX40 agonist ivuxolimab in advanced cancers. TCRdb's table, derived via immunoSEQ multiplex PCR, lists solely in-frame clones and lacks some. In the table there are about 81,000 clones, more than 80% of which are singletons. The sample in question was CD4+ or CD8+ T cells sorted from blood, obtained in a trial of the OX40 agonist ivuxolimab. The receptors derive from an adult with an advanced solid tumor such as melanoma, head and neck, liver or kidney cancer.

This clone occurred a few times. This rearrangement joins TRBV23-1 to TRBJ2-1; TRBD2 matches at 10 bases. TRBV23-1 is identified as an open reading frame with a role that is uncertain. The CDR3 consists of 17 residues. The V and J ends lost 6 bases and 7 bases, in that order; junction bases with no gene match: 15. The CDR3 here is CASRHFKREGRHNEQFF. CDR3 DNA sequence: TGCGCCAGCAGGCATTTCAAGCGGGAGGGCCGTCATAATGAGCAGTTCTTC.

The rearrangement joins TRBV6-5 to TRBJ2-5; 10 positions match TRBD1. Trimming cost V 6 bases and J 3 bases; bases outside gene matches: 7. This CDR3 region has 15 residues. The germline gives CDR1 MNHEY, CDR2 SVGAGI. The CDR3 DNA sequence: TGTGCCAGCAGCTCCGGACAGGGGGGGGAAGAGACCCAGTACTTC. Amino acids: CASSSGQGGEETQYF.

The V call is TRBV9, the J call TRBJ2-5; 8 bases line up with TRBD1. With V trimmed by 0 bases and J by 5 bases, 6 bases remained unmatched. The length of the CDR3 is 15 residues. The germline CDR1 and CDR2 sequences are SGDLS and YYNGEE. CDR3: CASSVGTGIIETQYF. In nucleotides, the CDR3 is TGTGCCAGCAGCGTAGGGACAGGGATTATCGAGACCCAGTACTTC. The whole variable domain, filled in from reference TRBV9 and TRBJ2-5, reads DSGVTQTPKHLITATGQRVTLRCSPRSGDLSVYWYQQSLDQGLQFLIQYYNGEERAKGNILERFSAQQFPDLHSELNLSSLELGDSALYFCASSVGTGIIETQYFGPGTRLLVL.

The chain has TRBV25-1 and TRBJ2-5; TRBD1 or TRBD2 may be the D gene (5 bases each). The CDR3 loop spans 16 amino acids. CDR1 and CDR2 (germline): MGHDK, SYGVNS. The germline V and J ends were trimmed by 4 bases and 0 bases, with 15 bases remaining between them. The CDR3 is CASSAAKRGYQETQYF. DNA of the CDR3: TGTGCCAGCAGTGCGGCGAAGAGGGGCTACCAAGAGACCCAGTACTTC. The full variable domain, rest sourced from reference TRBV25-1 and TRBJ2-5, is EADIYQTPRYLVIGTGKKITLECSQTMGHDKMYWYQQDPGMELHLIHYSYGVNSTEKGDLSSESTVSRIRTEHFPLTLESARPSHTSQYLCASSAAKRGYQETQYFGPGTRLLVL.

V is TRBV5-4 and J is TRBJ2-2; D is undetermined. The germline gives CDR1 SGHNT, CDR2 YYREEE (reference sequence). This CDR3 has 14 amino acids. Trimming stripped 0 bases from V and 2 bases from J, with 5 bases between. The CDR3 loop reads CASSLELNTGELFF. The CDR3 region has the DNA TGTGCCAGCAGCTTGGAGTTAAACACCGGGGAGCTGTTTTTT.

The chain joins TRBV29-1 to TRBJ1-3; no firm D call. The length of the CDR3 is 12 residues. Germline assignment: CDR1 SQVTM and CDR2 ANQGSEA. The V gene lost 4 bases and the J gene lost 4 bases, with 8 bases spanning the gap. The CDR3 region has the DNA TGCAGCGTTGGATCCCAGGGAAACACCATATATTTT. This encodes CSVGSQGNTIYF.

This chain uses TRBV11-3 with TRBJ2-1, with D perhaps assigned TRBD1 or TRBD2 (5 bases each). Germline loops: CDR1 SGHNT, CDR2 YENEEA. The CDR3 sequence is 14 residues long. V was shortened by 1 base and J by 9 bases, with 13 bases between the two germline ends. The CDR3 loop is CASSLAGPGGEQFF. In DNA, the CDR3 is TGTGCCAGCAGCTTAGCGGGACCCGGCGGTGAGCAGTTCTTC.

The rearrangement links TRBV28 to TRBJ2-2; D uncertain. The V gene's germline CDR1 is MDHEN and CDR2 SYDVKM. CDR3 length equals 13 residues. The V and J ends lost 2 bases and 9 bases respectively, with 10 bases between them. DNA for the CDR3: TGTGCCAGCAGTTTAGGATCCCACCGGGAGCTGTTTTTT. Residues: CASSLGSHRELFF.

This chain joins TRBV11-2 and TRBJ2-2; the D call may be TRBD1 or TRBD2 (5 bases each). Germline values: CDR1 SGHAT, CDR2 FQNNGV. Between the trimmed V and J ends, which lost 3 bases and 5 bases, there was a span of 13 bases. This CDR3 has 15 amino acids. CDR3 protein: CASSFGGPPTGELFF. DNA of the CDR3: TGTGCCAGCAGCTTTGGGGGACCCCCGACCGGGGAGCTGTTTTTT.

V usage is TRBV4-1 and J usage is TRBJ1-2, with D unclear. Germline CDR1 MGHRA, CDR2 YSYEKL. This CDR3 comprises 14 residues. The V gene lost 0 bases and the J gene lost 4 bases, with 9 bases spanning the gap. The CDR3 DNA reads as TGCGCCAGCAGCCAAGAGGGTGGGTTCTATGGCTACACCTTC. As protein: CASSQEGGFYGYTF.

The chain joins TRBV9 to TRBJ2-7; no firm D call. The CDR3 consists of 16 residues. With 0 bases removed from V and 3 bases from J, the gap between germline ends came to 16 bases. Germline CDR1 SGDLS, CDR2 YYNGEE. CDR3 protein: CASSVGSGMSLYEQYF. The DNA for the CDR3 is TGTGCCAGCAGCGTAGGGTCCGGCATGTCCCTCTACGAGCAGTACTTC.

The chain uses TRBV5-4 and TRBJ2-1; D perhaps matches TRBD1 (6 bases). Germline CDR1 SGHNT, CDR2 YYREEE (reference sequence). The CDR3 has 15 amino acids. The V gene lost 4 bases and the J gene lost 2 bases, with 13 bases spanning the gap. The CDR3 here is CASSLPEGAYNEQFF. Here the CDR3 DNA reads TGTGCCAGCAGCCTACCAGAGGGGGCCTACAATGAGCAGTTCTTC.

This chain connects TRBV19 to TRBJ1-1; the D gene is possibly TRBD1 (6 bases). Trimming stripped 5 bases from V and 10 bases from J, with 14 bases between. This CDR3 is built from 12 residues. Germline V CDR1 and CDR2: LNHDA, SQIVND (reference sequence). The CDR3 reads CASSAGALGAFF. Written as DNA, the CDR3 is TGTGCCAGTAGTGCGGGGGCCTTGGGAGCTTTCTTT.

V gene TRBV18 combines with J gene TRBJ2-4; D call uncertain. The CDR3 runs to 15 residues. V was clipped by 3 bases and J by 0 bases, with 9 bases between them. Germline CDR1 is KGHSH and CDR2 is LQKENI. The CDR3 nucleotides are TGTGCCAGCTCACCCGGCTTACTAGCCAAAAACATTCAGTACTTC. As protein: CASSPGLLAKNIQYF.

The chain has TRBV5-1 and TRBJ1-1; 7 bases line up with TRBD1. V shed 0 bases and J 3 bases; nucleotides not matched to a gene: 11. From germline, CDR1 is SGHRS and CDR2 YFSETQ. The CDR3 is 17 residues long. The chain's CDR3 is CASSLGNRQGVYTEAFF. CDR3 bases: TGCGCCAGCAGCTTGGGCAACCGACAGGGCGTGTACACTGAAGCTTTCTTT.

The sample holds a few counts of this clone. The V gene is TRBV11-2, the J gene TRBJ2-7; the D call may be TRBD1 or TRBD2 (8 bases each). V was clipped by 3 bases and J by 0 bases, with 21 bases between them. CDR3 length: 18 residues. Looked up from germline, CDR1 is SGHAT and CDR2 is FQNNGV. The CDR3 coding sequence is TGTGCCAGCAGCTTCCCGGGAGGGGGACAGGACTACTCCTACGAGCAGTACGTC. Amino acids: CASSFPGGGQDYSYEQYV.

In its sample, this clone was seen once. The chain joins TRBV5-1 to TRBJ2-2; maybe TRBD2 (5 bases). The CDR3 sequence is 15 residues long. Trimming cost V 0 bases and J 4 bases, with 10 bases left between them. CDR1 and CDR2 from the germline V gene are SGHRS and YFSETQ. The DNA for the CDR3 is TGCGCCAGCAGCTTGGAATCCCGGGGCACCGGGGAGCTGTTTTTT. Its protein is CASSLESRGTGELFF.

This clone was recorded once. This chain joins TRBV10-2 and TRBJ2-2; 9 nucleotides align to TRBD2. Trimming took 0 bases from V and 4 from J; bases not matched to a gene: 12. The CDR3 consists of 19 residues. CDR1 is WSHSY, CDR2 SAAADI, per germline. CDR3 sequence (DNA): TGCGCCAGCAGTGAGTCTCCCCTAGCGGGATGGTTCTTCACCGGGGAGCTGTTTTTT. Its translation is CASSESPLAGWFFTGELFF.

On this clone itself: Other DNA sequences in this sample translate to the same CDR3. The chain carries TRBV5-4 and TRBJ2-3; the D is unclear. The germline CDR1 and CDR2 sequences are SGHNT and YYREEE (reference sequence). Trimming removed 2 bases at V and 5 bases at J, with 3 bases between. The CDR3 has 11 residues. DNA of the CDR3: TGTGCCAGCAGCTTCCAAGATACGCAGTATTTT. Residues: CASSFQDTQYF.

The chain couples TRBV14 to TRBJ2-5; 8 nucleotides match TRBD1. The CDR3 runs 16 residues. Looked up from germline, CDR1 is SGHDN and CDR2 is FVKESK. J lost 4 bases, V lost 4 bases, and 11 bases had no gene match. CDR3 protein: CASSPGTTGGGETQYF. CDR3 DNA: TGTGCCAGCAGCCCAGGGACCACAGGGGGTGGAGAGACCCAGTACTTC.

CDR3 bases: TGTGCCAGCAGTGAATGGGGGAGCACGCACTATGGCTACACCTTC. Its protein product is CASSEWGSTHYGYTF. This sequence joins TRBV6-1 and TRBJ1-2; possible D gene TRBD1, 5 bases. The V gene lost 2 bases and the J gene lost 3 bases, with 13 bases spanning the gap. The V gene's germline CDR1 is MNHNS and CDR2 SASEGT. CDR3 size: 15 residues.

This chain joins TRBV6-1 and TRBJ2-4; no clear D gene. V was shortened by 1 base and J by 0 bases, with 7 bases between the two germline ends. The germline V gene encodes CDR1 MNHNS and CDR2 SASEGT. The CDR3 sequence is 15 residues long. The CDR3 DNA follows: TGTGCCAGCAGTGAAGTCACCCTAGCCAAAAACATTCAGTACTTC. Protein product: CASSEVTLAKNIQYF.

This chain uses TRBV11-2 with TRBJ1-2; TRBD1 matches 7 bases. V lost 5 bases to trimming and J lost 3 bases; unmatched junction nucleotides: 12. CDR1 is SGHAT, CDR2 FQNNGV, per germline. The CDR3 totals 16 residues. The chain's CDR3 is CASSRLRTGADYGYTF. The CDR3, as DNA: TGTGCCAGCAGCCGTCTTCGGACAGGTGCTGACTATGGCTACACCTTC.

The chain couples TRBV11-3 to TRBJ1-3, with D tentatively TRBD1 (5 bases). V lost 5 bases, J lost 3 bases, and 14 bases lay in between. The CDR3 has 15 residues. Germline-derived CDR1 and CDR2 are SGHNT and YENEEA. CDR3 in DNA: TGTGCCAGCAGCCAGGATGGGGCTTATGGAAACACCATATATTTT. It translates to CASSQDGAYGNTIYF.

CDR3 sequence (DNA): TGTGCCAGCAGAGCGGGAGGGCTTGTCCACGAGCAGTACTTC. This encodes CASRAGGLVHEQYF. This sequence joins TRBV7-8 and TRBJ2-7; 10 bases align to TRBD2. The trim removed 6 bases at V and 5 bases at J, leaving 7 bases unmatched. Per the germline V gene, CDR1 is SGHVS and CDR2 is FQNEAQ. The CDR3 consists of 14 residues.

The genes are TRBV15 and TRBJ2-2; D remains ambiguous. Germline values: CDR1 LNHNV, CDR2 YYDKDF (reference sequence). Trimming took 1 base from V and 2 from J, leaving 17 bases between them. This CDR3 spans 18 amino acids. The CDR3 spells CATSRGSVSGHNTGELFF. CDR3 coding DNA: TGTGCCACCAGCAGAGGGAGCGTGTCTGGGCATAACACCGGGGAGCTGTTTTTT.

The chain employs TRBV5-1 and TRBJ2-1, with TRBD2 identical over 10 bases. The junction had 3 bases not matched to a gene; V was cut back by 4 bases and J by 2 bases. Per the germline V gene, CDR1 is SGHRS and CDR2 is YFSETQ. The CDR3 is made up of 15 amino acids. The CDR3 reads CASSLAGATYNEQFF. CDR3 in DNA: TGCGCCAGCAGCCTAGCGGGGGCAACCTACAATGAGCAGTTCTTC.

CDR3 coding DNA: TGTGCCAGCAGCCGAAGGAGGGGAGCAACTAATGAAAAACTGTTTTTT. It codes for CASSRRRGATNEKLFF. V usage is TRBV7-9 and J usage is TRBJ1-4; maybe TRBD1 (5 bases). The CDR3 loop spans 16 amino acids. V was clipped by 5 bases and J by 0 bases, with 13 bases between them. Germline V lookup: CDR1 SEHNR, CDR2 FQNEAQ (reference sequence).

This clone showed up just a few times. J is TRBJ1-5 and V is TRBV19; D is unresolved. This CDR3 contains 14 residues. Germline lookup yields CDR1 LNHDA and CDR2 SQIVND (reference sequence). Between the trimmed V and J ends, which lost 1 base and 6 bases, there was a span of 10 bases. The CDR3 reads CASSIAESRQPQHF. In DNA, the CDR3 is TGTGCCAGTAGTATAGCGGAAAGCCGTCAGCCCCAGCATTTT.

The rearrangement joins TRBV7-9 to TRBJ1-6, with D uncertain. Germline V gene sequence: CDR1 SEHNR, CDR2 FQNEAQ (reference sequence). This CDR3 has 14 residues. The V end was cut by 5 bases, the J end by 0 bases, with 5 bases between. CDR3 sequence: CASSRSSYNSPLHF. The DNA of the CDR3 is TGTGCCAGCAGCAGGAGCTCCTATAATTCACCCCTCCACTTT.